These 8 T cell receptor beta chains were sequenced from one sample in a study of control samples from healthy donors and cancer patients. TCRdb's table, derived via immunoSEQ multiplex PCR, lists solely in-frame clones and lacks some. The sample comprises about 140,000 clones, 75% to 90% of which are singletons, and approximately 9.4% rests with the top ten. Sequencing was carried out using blood. The source is a woman in her twenties or thirties in good health.

The rearrangement joins TRBV10-2 to TRBJ1-1, with D maybe TRBD1 (6 bases). The germline CDR1 and CDR2 sequences are WSHSY and SAAADI. V was cut by 6 bases and J by 8 bases, with 13 bases left in between. The CDR3 is 12 residues long. This CDR3 is CASRDPGQEAFF. CDR3 in DNA: TGCGCCAGCAGAGATCCGGGACAAGAAGCTTTCTTT.

This CDR3 reads CAISESQGLAQYF. CDR3 nucleotide sequence: TGTGCCATCAGTGAGTCACAGGGCCTGGCGCAGTATTTT. The chain uses TRBV10-3 and TRBJ2-3, with D possibly TRBD1 on 6 matching bases. V shed 0 bases and J shed 10 bases, with 11 bases lying between them. Germline values: CDR1 ENHRY, CDR2 SYGVKD. The CDR3 is 13 residues long.

This clone was observed a handful of times. The V gene is TRBV2, the J gene TRBJ1-2; no clear D gene. Germline CDR1 SNHLY, CDR2 FYNNEI. V was clipped by 3 bases and J by 5 bases, with 16 bases between them. This CDR3 comprises 15 residues. The CDR3 bases are TGTGCCAGCAGTGAGCTAGGAGGGATAGATTATGGCTACACCTTC. Translated: CASSELGGIDYGYTF. Complete variable domain (other parts from reference TRBV2 and TRBJ1-2): EPEVTQTPSHQVTQMGQEVILRCVPISNHLYFYWYRQILGQKVEFLVSFYNNEISEKSEIFDDQFSVERPDGSNFTLKIRSTKLEDSAMYFCASSELGGIDYGYTFGSGTRLTVV.

This clone has more than one count but fewer than ten. The rearrangement uses TRBV29-1 and TRBJ1-1, with a tentative D call TRBD1 (5 bases). This CDR3 is 16 amino acids long. Deletions cut 3 bases from V and 10 bases from J, with 27 bases between. Germline V gene data show CDR1 as SQVTM and CDR2 as ANQGSEA. The CDR3 region has the DNA TGCAGCGTTGATATTGGTGGAGGGGCGGCCCAATCTGGAGCTTTCTTT. Residues: CSVDIGGGAAQSGAFF.

This rearrangement joins TRBV5-4 to TRBJ2-7, with D possibly TRBD1 on 6 matching bases. Germline values: CDR1 SGHNT, CDR2 YYREEE (reference sequence). V lost 5 bases and J 5 bases, leaving 20 bases between the germline ends. This CDR3 has 15 residues. The chain's CDR3 is CASSTRNAGDHEQYF. The CDR3 DNA reads as TGTGCCAGCAGTACACGCAACGCAGGGGATCACGAGCAGTACTTC.

The chain employs TRBV5-6 and TRBJ2-1; D remains ambiguous. Trimming stripped 1 base from V and 8 bases from J, with 4 bases between. This CDR3 has 11 amino acids. Looked up from germline, CDR1 is SGHDT and CDR2 is YYEEEE. The CDR3 loop reads CASSLFDEQFF. In DNA, the CDR3 is TGTGCCAGCAGCTTGTTTGATGAGCAGTTCTTC. The full variable domain, with the rest looked up from reference TRBV5-6 and TRBJ2-1, is DAGVTQSPTHLIKTRGQQVTLRCSPKSGHDTVSWYQQALGQGPQFIFQYYEEEERQRGNFPDRFSGHQFPNYSSELNVNALLLGDSALYLCASSLFDEQFFGPGTRLTVL.

CDR3 sequence reads: CASSLTRSYEQYF. For the CDR3, the DNA is TGTGCCAGCAGCCTGACTCGATCCTACGAGCAGTACTTC. This chain links TRBV6-5 with TRBJ2-7; D is unclear. With 6 bases removed from V and 1 base from J, the gap between germline ends came to 10 bases. Germline-derived CDR1 and CDR2 are MNHEY and SVGAGI. The CDR3 length is 13 residues.

The chain carries TRBV25-1 and TRBJ1-2, with D uncertain. The CDR3 totals 16 residues. Germline V CDR1 and CDR2: MGHDK, SYGVNS. V was clipped by 4 bases and J by 2 bases, with 17 bases between them. Written as DNA, the CDR3 is TGTGCCAGCAGTGCAACAAACACTGAATCAAACTATGGCTACACCTTC. Residues: CASSATNTESNYGYTF.